Each of the 23 T cell receptor beta chains below was sequenced from the same sample in a study of lymphopenia after photon versus proton radiotherapy. Profiled with immunoSEQ multiplex PCR; TCRdb holds only in-frame clones, not every one. The sample lists 150,000 to 200,000 clones; approximately 91% were seen once. Sequences were derived from peripheral blood, sampled from a patient treated with photon-based radiotherapy. The origin of the receptors is a man aged 50 to 59 with gastric cancer.

The chain is built from TRBV19 and TRBJ2-7, with 8 bases that match TRBD2. Germline V gene sequence: CDR1 LNHDA, CDR2 SQIVND (reference sequence). Trimming at V came to 6 bases and at J to 6 bases, leaving 4 bases not matched to a gene. The CDR3 sequence is 12 residues long. DNA for the CDR3: TGTGCCAGTAGCGGGAGGGCCTTCGAGCAGTACTTC. Translated, it gives CASSGRAFEQYF.

The chain combines TRBV28 with TRBJ2-1; no clear D gene. The CDR3 consists of 13 residues. Trimming stripped 5 bases from V and 4 bases from J, with 9 bases between. The germline V gene has CDR1 MDHEN and CDR2 SYDVKM. CDR3 in DNA: TGTGCCAGCAGTCCAACTGGATACAATGAGCAGTTCTTC. Amino acids: CASSPTGYNEQFF. Full variable domain (remainder filled in from reference TRBV28 and TRBJ2-1): DVKVTQSSRYLVKRTGEKVFLECVQDMDHENMFWYRQDPGLGLRLIYFSYDVKMKEKGDIPEGYSVSREKKERFSLILESASTNQTSMYLCASSPTGYNEQFFGPGTRLTVL.

V usage is TRBV28 and J usage is TRBJ2-7, with D perhaps being TRBD1 or TRBD2 (5 bases each). The V gene lost 4 bases and the J gene lost 1 base, with 14 bases spanning the gap. This CDR3 comprises 15 residues. Germline values: CDR1 MDHEN, CDR2 SYDVKM. CDR3 in DNA: TGTGCCAGCAGTTCCCCCGGGACCCTTTCCTACGAGCAGTACTTC. It specifies CASSSPGTLSYEQYF.

The chain couples TRBV28 to TRBJ1-1; D possibly corresponds to TRBD1 (5 bases). Germline V lookup: CDR1 MDHEN, CDR2 SYDVKM. With 7 bases removed from V and 0 bases from J, the gap between germline ends came to 30 bases. This CDR3 has 20 residues. This CDR3 is CASTKTKGNWFGRMNTEAFF. The CDR3 DNA follows: TGTGCCAGCACTAAAACCAAGGGGAATTGGTTCGGGAGGATGAACACTGAAGCTTTCTTT.

A few counts support this clone. The chain is built from TRBV5-1 and TRBJ1-4; a possible D gene is TRBD1 (6 bases). This CDR3 is built from 14 residues. Trimming stripped 0 bases from V and 3 bases from J, with 6 bases between. Looked up from germline, CDR1 is SGHRS and CDR2 is YFSETQ. The DNA for the CDR3 is TGCGCCAGCAGCTTGGGGACAGCTAATGAAAAACTGTTTTTT. It translates to CASSLGTANEKLFF.

The chain uses TRBV28 and TRBJ1-5; 9 bases agree with TRBD1. The CDR3 extends over 16 amino acids. CDR1 and CDR2 (germline): MDHEN, SYDVKM. V gave up 6 bases and J gave up 0 bases; unmatched junction bases: 6. CDR3 nucleotide sequence: TGTGCCAGCAGAGACAGGGGGACCTATAGCAATCAGCCCCAGCATTTT. Its translation is CASRDRGTYSNQPQHF. Filled out from reference TRBV28 and TRBJ1-5, the complete variable domain reads DVKVTQSSRYLVKRTGEKVFLECVQDMDHENMFWYRQDPGLGLRLIYFSYDVKMKEKGDIPEGYSVSREKKERFSLILESASTNQTSMYLCASRDRGTYSNQPQHFGDGTRLSIL.

The CDR3 region is CASSATFWTEATNEKLFF. The CDR3 DNA reads TGCGCCAGCAGTGCTACTTTTTGGACCGAAGCAACTAATGAAAAACTGTTTTTT. V usage is TRBV10-2 and J usage is TRBJ1-4, with D unresolved. From germline, CDR1 is WSHSY and CDR2 SAAADI. V lost 4 bases, J lost 0 bases, and 18 bases lay in between. The CDR3 contains 18 residues.

The chain links TRBV5-1 to TRBJ1-3; D is unclear. Trimming pared 0 bases from V and 4 bases from J, leaving 11 bases between. The CDR3 totals 15 residues. From germline, CDR1 is SGHRS and CDR2 YFSETQ. The CDR3 region is CASSLAAGIGNTIYF. CDR3 in DNA: TGCGCCAGCAGCTTGGCCGCAGGTATCGGAAACACCATATATTTT.

Points on this clone: It is unclear where the CDR3 begins or ends on the DNA, so no DNA is shown, and the CDR3 is as TCRdb lists it. The gene calls are TRBV5-1 and TRBJ2-1. The germline gives CDR1 SGHRS, CDR2 YFSETQ. 13 amino acids form the CDR3, both terminal residues included. The CDR3 protein is CASRFGNGNEQFF.

This clone appeared once. J is TRBJ1-2 and V is TRBV9, with 8 nucleotides matching TRBD1. Per the germline V gene, CDR1 is SGDLS and CDR2 is YYNGEE. V trimming: 2 bases; J trimming: 10 bases; junction bases outside the gene matches: 7. The CDR3 runs 13 residues. This chain's CDR3 is CASSVDRGGDYTF. The CDR3 DNA follows: TGTGCCAGCAGCGTCGACAGGGGTGGGGACTACACCTTC.

This clone was recorded a few times. The V call is TRBV4-3, the J call TRBJ2-1, with D unclear. This CDR3 comprises 14 residues. V was cut by 0 bases and J by 6 bases, with 9 bases left in between. Germline CDR1 and CDR2: LGHNA and YSLEER. The CDR3 nucleotides are TGCGCCAGCAGCCAAGATATGGCCGCCAATGAGCAGTTCTTC. It encodes CASSQDMAANEQFF.

This chain links TRBV4-1 with TRBJ2-1; 8 positions match TRBD2. J lost 3 bases, V lost 0 bases, and 10 bases had no gene match. Germline-derived CDR1 and CDR2 are MGHRA and YSYEKL. CDR3 length equals 18 residues. CDR3 nucleotides: TGCGCCAGCAGCCAAGATGTGTCGGGACTAGGACACTACAATGAGCAGTTCTTC. It codes for CASSQDVSGLGHYNEQFF.

The chain couples TRBV7-7 to TRBJ2-5; D is unresolved. Germline values: CDR1 SSHAT, CDR2 FNYEAQ (reference sequence). Trimming stripped 1 base from V and 3 bases from J, with 6 bases between. The CDR3 has 13 amino acids. The CDR3 loop reads CASSLVREETQYF. In DNA, the CDR3 is TGTGCCAGCAGCTTAGTCCGGGAAGAGACCCAGTACTTC.

The chain employs TRBV5-5 and TRBJ1-3, with D perhaps TRBD1 (6 bases). Germline CDR1 reads SGHKS; CDR2 reads YYEKEE (reference sequence). Trimming stripped 0 bases from V and 1 base from J, with 17 bases between. This CDR3 has 18 residues. The CDR3, as DNA: TGTGCCAGCAGCTTGGTTCCCCCCACAGGGCAGTCTGGAAACACCATATATTTT. This gives the protein CASSLVPPTGQSGNTIYF.

The chain combines TRBV6-1 with TRBJ1-2, with D uncertain. The CDR3 contains 12 residues. The germline V gene has CDR1 MNHNS and CDR2 SASEGT. The V gene lost 7 bases and the J gene lost 11 bases, with 17 bases spanning the gap. The CDR3 is CASTWEGLGYTF. The CDR3 region has the DNA TGTGCCAGCACTTGGGAAGGCTTGGGGTACACCTTC.

The chain couples TRBV19 to TRBJ2-7, with D possibly being TRBD1 or TRBD2 (6 bases each). Trimming took 4 bases from V and 5 from J, leaving 18 bases between them. The germline V gene has CDR1 LNHDA and CDR2 SQIVND (reference sequence). This CDR3 spans 15 amino acids. The DNA of the CDR3 is TGTGCCAGTAGTAGGACAGTTCTAGCGTCCGACGAGCAGTACTTC. It specifies CASSRTVLASDEQYF.

The chain joins TRBV6-1 to TRBJ1-2; 9 bases align to TRBD1. Trimming at V came to 3 bases and at J to 8 bases, leaving 10 bases not matched to a gene. This CDR3 has 15 residues. Germline CDR1 MNHNS, CDR2 SASEGT. The CDR3 nucleotides are TGTGCCAGCAGTGACCTCCCCGGGACAGGGACCGGCTACACCTTC. Residues: CASSDLPGTGTGYTF.

The V gene is TRBV29-1, the J gene TRBJ2-2, with D possibly matching TRBD2 (6 bases). The CDR3 is 14 residues long. Germline V lookup: CDR1 SQVTM, CDR2 ANQGSEA. V was cut by 0 bases and J by 4 bases, with 9 bases left in between. The CDR3 is CSVEEGLSTGELFF. The CDR3 nucleotides are TGCAGCGTTGAAGAGGGACTTAGCACCGGGGAGCTGTTTTTT.

The CDR3 nucleotides read TGTGCCAGCAGTCCGGACAGGAGCTCCTACGAGCAGTACTTC. Its translation is CASSPDRSSYEQYF. The rearrangement uses TRBV6-6 and TRBJ2-7; 7 bases agree with TRBD1. CDR3 length equals 14 residues. From germline, CDR1 is MNHNY and CDR2 SVGAGI (reference sequence). J gave up 0 bases and V 5 bases, and 4 bases lay outside the gene matches.

This chain joins TRBV9 and TRBJ2-5; D ambiguous. With 0 bases removed from V and 5 bases from J, the gap between germline ends came to 11 bases. CDR3 size: 14 residues. The germline CDR1 and CDR2 sequences are SGDLS and YYNGEE. The CDR3: CASSVGRVGETQYF. The CDR3 DNA reads TGTGCCAGCAGCGTAGGCCGGGTCGGGGAGACCCAGTACTTC.

V and J are TRBV7-9 and TRBJ2-7; 12 bases align to TRBD2. There are 16 residues in the CDR3. The germline gives CDR1 SEHNR, CDR2 FQNEAQ (reference sequence). The trim removed 0 bases at V and 6 bases at J, leaving 6 bases unmatched. The CDR3 spells CASSLALAGGPVEQYF. DNA for the CDR3: TGTGCCAGCAGCTTAGCGCTAGCGGGAGGGCCGGTCGAGCAGTACTTC.

The chain is built from TRBV19 and TRBJ2-3; TRBD1 is a possible D gene (6 bases). V was pared by 1 base and J by 6 bases, with 17 bases between. This CDR3 has 16 residues. Germline V CDR1 and CDR2: LNHDA, SQIVND (reference sequence). The CDR3 sequence: CASSIVRQGIADTQYF. The CDR3 DNA reads as TGTGCCAGTAGTATAGTCCGGCAGGGGATAGCTGATACGCAGTATTTT.

The chain links TRBV28 to TRBJ1-4; possibly TRBD1 for D (5 bases). Germline-derived CDR1 and CDR2 are MDHEN and SYDVKM. The CDR3 runs 15 residues. V lost 3 bases to trimming and J lost 0 bases, with 8 bases between them. The DNA of the CDR3 is TGTGCCAGCAGTTTGGGGGGAGCAACTAATGAAAAACTGTTTTTT. Amino acids: CASSLGGATNEKLFF.